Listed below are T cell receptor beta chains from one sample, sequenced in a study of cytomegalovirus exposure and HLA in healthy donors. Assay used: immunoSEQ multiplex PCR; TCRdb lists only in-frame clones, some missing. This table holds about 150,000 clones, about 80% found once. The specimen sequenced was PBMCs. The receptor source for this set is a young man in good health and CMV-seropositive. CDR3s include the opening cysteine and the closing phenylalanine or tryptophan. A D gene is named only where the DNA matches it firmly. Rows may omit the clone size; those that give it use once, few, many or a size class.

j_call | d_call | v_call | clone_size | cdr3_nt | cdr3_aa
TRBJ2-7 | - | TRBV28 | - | TGTGCCAGCAGTTATATCGCCGAGACCTACGAGCAGTACTTC | CASSYIAETYEQYF
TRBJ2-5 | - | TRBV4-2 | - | TGTGCCAGCAGCCCCTTGGGCAGGCAAGAGACCCAGTACTTC | CASSPLGRQETQYF
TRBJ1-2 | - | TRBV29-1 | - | TGCAGCGTTGAAGGGCAAGTGGGGCCGAACTATGGCTACACCTTC | CSVEGQVGPNYGYTF
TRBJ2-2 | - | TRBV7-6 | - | TGTGCCAGCAGCCCTAGAGTTCTGGGGGCGGCCGGGGAGCTGTTTTTT | CASSPRVLGAAGELFF
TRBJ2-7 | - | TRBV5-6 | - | TGTGCCAGCAGCTTAGGTTGGGGCTTAAGTGCCGAGCAGTACTTC | CASSLGWGLSAEQYF
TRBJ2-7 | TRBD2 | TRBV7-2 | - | TGTGCCAGCAGCCGAGGGGCGGGACTAGCGAGGAGCTCCTACGAGCAGTACTTC | CASSRGAGLARSSYEQYF
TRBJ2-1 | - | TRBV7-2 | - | TGTGCCAGCAGCTTAGCGGGAGTCGCCTACAATGAGCAGTTCTTC | CASSLAGVAYNEQFF
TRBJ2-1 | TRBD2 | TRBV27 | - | TGTGCCAGCACCGAAGCGGGAGGGTACACCAATGAGCAGTTCTTC | CASTEAGGYTNEQFF
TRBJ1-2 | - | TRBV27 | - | TGTGCCAGCAGTTTAAACAGGGTCTATGGCTACACCTTC | CASSLNRVYGYTF
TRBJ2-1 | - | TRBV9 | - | TGTGCCAGCAGCCTCCGTGGCGGGGCTAGCTCCTACAATGAGCAGTTCTTC | CASSLRGGASSYNEQFF
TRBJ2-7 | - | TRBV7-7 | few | TGTGCTAGCAGCCCTAGCGAGAACTCCTACGAGCAGTACTTC | CASSPSENSYEQYF
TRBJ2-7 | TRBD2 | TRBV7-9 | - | TGTGCCAGCAGCTTATCGGGGACTAGGGGCCACGAGCAGTACTTC | CASSLSGTRGHEQYF
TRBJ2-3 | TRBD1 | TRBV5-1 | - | TGCGCCAGCAGCTTGGAATGGGACAGCCTCAGCACAGATACGCAGTATTTT | CASSLEWDSLSTDTQYF
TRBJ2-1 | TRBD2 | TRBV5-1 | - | TGCGCCAGCAGCCTAAGCGGGAGTCCCTACAATGAGCAGTTCTTC | CASSLSGSPYNEQFF
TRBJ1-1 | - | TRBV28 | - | TGTGCCAGCAGAAACAGTGTCACTGAAGCTTTCTTT | CASRNSVTEAFF
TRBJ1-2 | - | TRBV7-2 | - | TGTGCCAGCAGCCCCAGGGAGGACTATGGCTACACCTTC | CASSPREDYGYTF
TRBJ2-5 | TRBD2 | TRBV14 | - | TGTGCCAGCAGCCAAGATTCGAGCGGGAAAGAGACCCAGTACTTC | CASSQDSSGKETQYF
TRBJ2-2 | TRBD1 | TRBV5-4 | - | TGTGCCAGCAGCTCGCCGGGACAGGGAGCCGGGGAGCTGTTTTTT | CASSSPGQGAGELFF
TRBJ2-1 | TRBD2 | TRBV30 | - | TGTGCCTGGAGGCGTAGCGGGAGTTCCGGTGAGCAGTTCTTC | CAWRRSGSSGEQFF
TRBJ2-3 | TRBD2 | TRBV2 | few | TGTGCCAGCAGTGAATATGCTAGCGGGAGCACAGATACGCAGTATTTT | CASSEYASGSTDTQYF
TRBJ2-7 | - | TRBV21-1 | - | TGTGCCAGCAGCAAAGGTTTGGGGAGGCCTAACGAGCAGTACTTC | CASSKGLGRPNEQYF
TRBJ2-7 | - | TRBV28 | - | TGTGCCAGCAGCCCTCCTTCAGGGATTATCTACGAGCAGTACTTC | CASSPPSGIIYEQYF
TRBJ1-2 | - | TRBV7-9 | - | TGTGCCAGCAGCTTAGCGGGGGGAAGCTATGGCTACACCTTC | CASSLAGGSYGYTF
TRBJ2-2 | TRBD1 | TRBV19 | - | TGTGCCAGCCAGGGACAGGGAGGGACCGGGGAGCTGTTTTTT | CASQGQGGTGELFF
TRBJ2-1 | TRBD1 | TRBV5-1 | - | TGCGCCAGCAGTCACGACGCAGGGGGCAATGAGCAGTTCTTC | CASSHDAGGNEQFF
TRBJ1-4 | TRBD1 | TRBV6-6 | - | TGTGCCAGCAGCCCGGGACAGGGATATGAAAAACTGTTTTTT | CASSPGQGYEKLFF
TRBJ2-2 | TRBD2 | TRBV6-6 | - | TGTGCCAGCAGCCAAGCGGGAGCCAACACCGGGGAGCTGTTTTTT | CASSQAGANTGELFF
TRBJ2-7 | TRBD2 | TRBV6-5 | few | TGTGCCAGCAAGCGCGGGAGAATAGGCTACGAGCAGTACTTC | CASKRGRIGYEQYF
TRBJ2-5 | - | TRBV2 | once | TGTGCCAGCAGTGAAAGGGAGAGAAAAGAGACCCAGTACTTC | CASSERERKETQYF